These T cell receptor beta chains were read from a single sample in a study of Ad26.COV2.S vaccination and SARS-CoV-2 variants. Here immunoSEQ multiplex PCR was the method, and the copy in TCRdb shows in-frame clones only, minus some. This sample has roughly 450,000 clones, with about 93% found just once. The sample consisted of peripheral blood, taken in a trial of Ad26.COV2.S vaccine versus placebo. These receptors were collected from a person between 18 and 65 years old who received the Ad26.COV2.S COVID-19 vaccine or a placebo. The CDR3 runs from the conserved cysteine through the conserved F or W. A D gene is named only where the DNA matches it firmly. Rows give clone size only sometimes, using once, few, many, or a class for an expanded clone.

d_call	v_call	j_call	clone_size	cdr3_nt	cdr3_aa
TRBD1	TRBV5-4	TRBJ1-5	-	TGTGCCAGCAGCCCGACAGGGGGACAGCCCCAGCATTTT	CASSPTGGQPQHF
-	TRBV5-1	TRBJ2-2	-	TGCGCCAGCAGCTTGGCCGGGGATCCCGGGGAGCTGTTTTTT	CASSLAGDPGELFF
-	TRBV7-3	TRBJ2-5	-	TGTGCCAGCAGCTTAACAGGTTTCCAAGAGACCCAGTACTTC	CASSLTGFQETQYF
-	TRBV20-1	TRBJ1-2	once	TGCAGTGCTGTCCTCGGCGGTGGCTACACCTTC	CSAVLGGGYTF
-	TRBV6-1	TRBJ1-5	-	TGTGCCAGCAGTGTATCTACCGGGGTCCTCAATCAGCCCCAGCATTTT	CASSVSTGVLNQPQHF
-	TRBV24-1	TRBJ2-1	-	TGTGCCACCAGTGATTTGCGAGTATCCTACAATGAGCAGTTCTTC	CATSDLRVSYNEQFF
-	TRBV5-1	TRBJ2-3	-	TGCGCCAGCAGCCTAGACTCGCAAACTACAGATACGCAGTATTTT	CASSLDSQTTDTQYF
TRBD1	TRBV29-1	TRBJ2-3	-	TGCAGCGTTACCGGGACAGACACAGATACGCAGTATTTT	CSVTGTDTDTQYF
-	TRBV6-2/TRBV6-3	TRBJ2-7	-	TGTGCCAGCAGTGTCGCGGCTCCCGCCTACGAGCAGTACTTC	CASSVAAPAYEQYF
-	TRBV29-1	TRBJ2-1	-	TGCAGCGTTGCGGCAGTCTCCTACAATGAGCAGTTCTTC	CSVAAVSYNEQFF
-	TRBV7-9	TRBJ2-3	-	TGTGCCAGCAGCCCCGTCGGGGGAGATACGCAGTATTTT	CASSPVGGDTQYF
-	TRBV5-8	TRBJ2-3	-	TGTGCCAGCAGCTTGCGGGATTTGGATACGCAGTATTTT	CASSLRDLDTQYF
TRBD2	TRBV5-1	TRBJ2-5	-	TGCGCCAGCAGCTGGACTAGCGGGGAGGGAGAGACCCAGTACTTC	CASSWTSGEGETQYF
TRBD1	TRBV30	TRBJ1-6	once	TGTGCCTGGAGTGTACCCCCGCAGGGGGCTTCACCCCTCCACTTT	CAWSVPPQGASPLHF
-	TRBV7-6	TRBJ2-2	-	TGTGCCAGCAGCCCCCGACTAGGCGGCCGGGAGCTGTTTTTT	CASSPRLGGRELFF
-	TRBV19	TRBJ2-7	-	TGTGCCAGTAGTATAGGGGACCTCTACGAGCAGTACTTC	CASSIGDLYEQYF
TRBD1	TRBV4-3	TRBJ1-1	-	TGCGCCAGCAGCCAAGTCACCGGGACAGGGAGGACTGAAGCTTTCTTT	CASSQVTGTGRTEAFF
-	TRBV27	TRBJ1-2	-	TGTGCCAGCAGTTTTCTGGTGGGCAACTATGGCTACACCTTC	CASSFLVGNYGYTF
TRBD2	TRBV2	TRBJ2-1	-	TGTGCCAGCAGCCCCATCCTAGCGGGGATTGAGCAGTTCTTC	CASSPILAGIEQFF
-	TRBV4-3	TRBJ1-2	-	TGCGCCAGCAGCCAGGCAGGAGAAGCTTTCTTCTATGGCTACACCTTC	CASSQAGEAFFYGYTF
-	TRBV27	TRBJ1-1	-	TGTGCCAGCAGTTTTATAGGGAACACTGAAGCTTTCTTT	CASSFIGNTEAFF
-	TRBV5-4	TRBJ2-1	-	TGTGCCAGCAGCTTCGGTGGGAGACGCCCCGACAATGAGCAGTTCTTC	CASSFGGRRPDNEQFF
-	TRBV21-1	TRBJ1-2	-	TGTGCCAGCACCGAGGGTTTGGCAGGGGAGGCCTATGGCTACACCTTC	CASTEGLAGEAYGYTF
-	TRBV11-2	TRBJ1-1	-	TGTGCCAGCAGCTTAGGCGCAATCGGGTGGAGGATTTTGGACACTGAAGCTTTCTTT	CASSLGAIGWRILDTEAFF
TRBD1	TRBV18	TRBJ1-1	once	TGTGCCAGCTCACCTCAGGTTGGGGACAGGGGCACTGAAGCTTTCTTT	CASSPQVGDRGTEAFF
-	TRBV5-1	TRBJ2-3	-	TGCGCCAGCAGCGTCGTTCCAGATACGCAGTATTTT	CASSVVPDTQYF
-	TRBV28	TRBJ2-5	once	TGTGCCAGCAGTCCCCTAAAGTGGGGGGAGGCGGAGACCCAGTACTTC	CASSPLKWGEAETQYF
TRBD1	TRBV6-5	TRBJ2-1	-	TGTGCCAGCAAATCGGACAGGGGGTACAATGAGCAGTTCTTC	CASKSDRGYNEQFF
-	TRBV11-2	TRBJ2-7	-	TGTGCCAGCAGCTTATACTCCGAGCAGTACTTC	CASSLYSEQYF
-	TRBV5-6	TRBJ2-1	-	TGTGCCAGCAGATTAAGGCTCGATCTGGCGGTCAATGAGCAGTTCTTC	CASRLRLDLAVNEQFF
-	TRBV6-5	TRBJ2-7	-	TGTGCCAGCAGTCCAGTGGCGGGGGACAACGAGCAGTACTTC	CASSPVAGDNEQYF
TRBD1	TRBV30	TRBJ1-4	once	TGTGCCTGCCTCCGGGACAGGGGGCGTGTTGAAAAACTGTTTTTT	CACLRDRGRVEKLFF
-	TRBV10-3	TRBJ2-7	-	TGTGCCATCAGCCCCGGCCTTTCTAGGGGGGACTACGAGCAGTACTTC	CAISPGLSRGDYEQYF
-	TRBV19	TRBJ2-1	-	TGTGCCAGTAGTATAGCCCTGCCCGGGGCTGAGCAGTTCTTC	CASSIALPGAEQFF
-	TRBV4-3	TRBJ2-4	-	TGCGCCAGCAGCCAGGTCCGGGGACACATTCAGTACTTC	CASSQVRGHIQYF
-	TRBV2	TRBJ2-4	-	TGTGCCAGCAAACTGGTATCCAGGCATACCATTCAGTACTTC	CASKLVSRHTIQYF
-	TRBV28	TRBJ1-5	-	TGTGCCAGCAGCCCGGGGGGGAAGATTGACCAGCCCCAGCATTTT	CASSPGGKIDQPQHF
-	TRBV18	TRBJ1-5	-	TGTGCCAGCTCACCACAGGGACCCTTGGGGAATCAGCCCCAGCATTTT	CASSPQGPLGNQPQHF
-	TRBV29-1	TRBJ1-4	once	TGCAGCGTTGAAGATCCTGTGGCAGATGAAAAACTGTTTTTT	CSVEDPVADEKLFF
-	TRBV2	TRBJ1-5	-	TGTGCCAGCACCCGGACAGTTAATAGCAATCAGCCCCAGCATTTT	CASTRTVNSNQPQHF
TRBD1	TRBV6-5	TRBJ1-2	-	TGTGCCAGCAGTCCCCGGACAGGGGGAAGTGGCTACACCTTC	CASSPRTGGSGYTF
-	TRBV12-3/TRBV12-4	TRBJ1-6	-	TGTGCCAGCAGTTTATTTGGTTCACCCCTCCACTTT	CASSLFGSPLHF
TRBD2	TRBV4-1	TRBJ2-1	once	TGCGCCAGCAGCCAAGAACGTAGGACTAGCGGGAGATCCTACAATGAGCAGTTCTTC	CASSQERRTSGRSYNEQFF
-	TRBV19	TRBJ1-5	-	TGTGCCAGTAGTACAAGGGGCCGCAGCAATCAGCCCCAGCATTTT	CASSTRGRSNQPQHF
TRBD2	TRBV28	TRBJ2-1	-	TGTGCCAGCGGCATTGGGACTAGCGGGAGCTACAATGAGCAGTTCTTC	CASGIGTSGSYNEQFF
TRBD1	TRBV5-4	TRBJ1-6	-	TGTGCCAGCAGCCCCGGGGCAGGGGGATTGGGAAATTCACCCCTCCACTTT	CASSPGAGGLGNSPLHF
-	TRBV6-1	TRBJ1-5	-	TGTGCCAGCAGTGAAGTAGTAACAGGGTTCTTCAATCAGCCCCAGCATTTT	CASSEVVTGFFNQPQHF
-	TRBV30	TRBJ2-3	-	TGTGCCTGGAGTGGCCGGGTCCGCACAGATACGCAGTATTTT	CAWSGRVRTDTQYF
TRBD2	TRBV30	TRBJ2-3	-	TGTGCCTGGAGCCTGCTCGTTTCCTGGACCAAAGCGGGGAGGGGCACAGATACGCAGTATTTT	CAWSLLVSWTKAGRGTDTQYF
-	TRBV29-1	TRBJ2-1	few	TGCAGCGTTGGGCACAATGAGCAGTTCTTC	CSVGHNEQFF
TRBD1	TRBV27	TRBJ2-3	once	TGTGCCAGCAGTTCCTGGGACAGCCCTAGCACAGATACGCAGTATTTT	CASSSWDSPSTDTQYF
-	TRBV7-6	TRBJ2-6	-	TGTGCCAGCAGCAACACAATTTCTGGGGCCAACGTCCTGACTTTC	CASSNTISGANVLTF